Each of the 6 T cell receptor beta chains below was sequenced from the same sample in a study of blood T cells in healthy people across ages (dated by TCRdb to 2014 to 2015). The method was 5' RACE. Sequencing was carried out with an Illumina HiSeq 2500. A second PCR of roughly 7 to 11 cycles was performed with a sample-barcoded 5' primer and a J-beta primer mix. TCRdb reanalyzed the raw reads on its own, using fastp at Q25 for trimming and MiXCR for clone calling, and kept in-frame beta chains. Merged by CDR3 protein, the rows form single entries marked with the most common genes and DNA. The sample profile shows around 800,000 distinct CDR3 sequences; approximately 67% of them were found once. The ten largest clonotypes hold 28% of the sample. Sequenced input: blood. The receptor source for this set is a man aged 25-40 years in good health.

This clonotype occurred a few times. The rearrangement joins TRBV6-6 to TRBJ1-4, with a weak D call TRBD1 (5 bases). The CDR3 covers 17 residues. The germline CDR1 and CDR2 sequences are MNHNY and SVGAGI (reference sequence). V was shortened by 6 bases and J by 2 bases, with 19 bases between the two germline ends. CDR3 residues: CASSWDFGEVTNEKLFF. CDR3 DNA sequence: TGTGCCAGCAGCTGGGACTTCGGAGAGGTCACTAATGAAAAACTGTTTTTT.

This chain connects TRBV7-2 to TRBJ2-7; TRBD1 matches 7 bases. Germline CDR1 reads SGHTA; CDR2 reads FQGNSA. The CDR3 consists of 14 residues. V was pared by 5 bases and J by 0 bases, with 4 bases of the junction left unmatched. The CDR3 DNA is TGTGCCAGCAGCAATTACAGGGGCTCCTACGAGCAGTACTTC. The encoded protein is CASSNYRGSYEQYF.

This clonotype has just one count. The rearrangement joins TRBV10-3 to TRBJ2-3, with D perhaps TRBD2 (5 bases). CDR1 and CDR2 (germline): ENHRY, SYGVKD. This CDR3 is built from 13 residues. V shed 3 bases and J shed 2 bases, with 6 bases lying between them. This CDR3 is CAISDRDTDTQYF. CDR3 in DNA: TGTGCCATCAGTGACCGGGACACAGATACGCAGTATTTT.

The chain has TRBV4-3 and TRBJ2-5; tentatively, D is TRBD2 (6 bases). The V end was cut by 3 bases, the J end by 2 bases, with 10 bases between. From germline, CDR1 is LGHNA and CDR2 YSLEER. This CDR3 region has 14 residues. CDR3 amino acids: CASSQGDLQETQYF. The CDR3 DNA follows: TGCGCCAGCAGCCAGGGGGACTTACAAGAGACCCAGTACTTC.

V usage is TRBV6-6 and J usage is TRBJ1-2; D remains ambiguous. This CDR3 has 15 amino acids. The germline gives CDR1 MNHNY, CDR2 SVGAGI (reference sequence). Trimming shortened V by 0 bases and J by 3 bases, and 11 bases separated the two germline ends. The CDR3 loop reads CASSYSAQDYYGYTF. CDR3 bases: TGTGCCAGCAGTTACTCAGCCCAGGACTACTATGGCTACACCTTC.

The genes are TRBV29-1 and TRBJ2-7; a possible D gene is TRBD1 (6 bases). Trimming took 4 bases from V and 2 from J, leaving 12 bases between them. This CDR3 is 13 amino acids long. CDR1 is SQVTM, CDR2 ANQGSEA, per germline. The CDR3 spells CSVGQDLPYEQYF. In DNA form, the CDR3 reads TGCAGCGTTGGACAGGACTTACCCTACGAGCAGTACTTC.